This T cell receptor beta chain was recorded in a study of cytomegalovirus exposure and HLA in healthy donors. The wider study: An earlier analysis found some 100 million unique TCR beta sequences from around 180 million T cells.

CDR3 length equals 16 residues. V shed 6 bases and J shed 0 bases, with 12 bases lying between them. Germline CDR1 is KGHSH and CDR2 is LQKENI. Primers included in the PCR were 60 Vbeta and 13 Jbeta primers. The table came from immunoSEQ multiplex PCR; TCRdb's copy has only in-frame clones and leaves some out. The table lists 150,000 to 200,000 clones, 75% to 90% of them singletons. General study results and limits: The authors reported that TCR beta sequences could predict HLA-A and HLA-B alleles. These predictions were accurate for most subjects in the first cohort.

With regard to this clone: The antigen remains undetermined.

The specimen was PBMCs. The genes are TRBV18 and TRBJ2-6; possibly TRBD2 for D (5 bases). The receptor comes from a woman younger than 30 in good health and CMV-seronegative. The DNA for the CDR3 is TGTGCCAGCTCGCAGGAGGAAAGCTCTGGGGCCAACGTCCTGACTTTC. It translates to CASSQEESSGANVLTF.